This T cell receptor (beta chain) derives from a study of T cells expressing NK-cell markers. Overall study findings and caveats: NKG2C+ dominant clonotype frequencies in 5 or 6 donors were roughly 1.0-8% of CD8+ T cells.

TCRdb re-analyzed the 5' RACE reads; it lists each CDR3 protein once, without DNA. The repertoire shows about 460,000 distinct CDR3 sequences; the top ten hold 1.4% to 1.5%. CDR1 is LGHNA, CDR2 YNFKEQ, per germline. This CDR3 has 16 residues. As concerns this clonotype: The antigen is unknown.

Sequenced input: blood T cells: a sorted CD56 or NKG2C T cell subset, CD4+ or CD8+ T cells, or bulk PBMC T cells (not recorded which). The TCR comes from a woman between 45 and 60 years old in good health. V is TRBV4-2 and J is TRBJ2-5; TCRdb designates TRBD1, a call that cannot be tested without DNA. CDR3 residues: CASSRTPGSGQETQYF.